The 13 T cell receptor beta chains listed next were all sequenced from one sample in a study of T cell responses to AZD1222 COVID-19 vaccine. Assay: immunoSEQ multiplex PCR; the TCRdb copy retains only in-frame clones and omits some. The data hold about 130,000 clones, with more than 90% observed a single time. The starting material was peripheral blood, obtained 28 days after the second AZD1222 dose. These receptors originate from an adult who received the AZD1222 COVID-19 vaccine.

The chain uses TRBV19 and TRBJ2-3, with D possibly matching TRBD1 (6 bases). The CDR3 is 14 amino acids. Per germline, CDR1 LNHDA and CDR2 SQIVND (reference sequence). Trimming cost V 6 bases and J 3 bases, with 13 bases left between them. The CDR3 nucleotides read TGTGCCAGTAGACAGGGAGAGTGGACAGATACGCAGTATTTT. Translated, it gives CASRQGEWTDTQYF.

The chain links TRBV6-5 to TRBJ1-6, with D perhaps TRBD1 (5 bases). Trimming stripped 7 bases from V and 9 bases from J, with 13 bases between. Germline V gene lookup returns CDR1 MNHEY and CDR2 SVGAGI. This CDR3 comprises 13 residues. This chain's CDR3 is CASTAGRGSPLHF. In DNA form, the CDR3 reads TGTGCCAGCACTGCAGGGAGAGGTTCACCCCTCCACTTT.

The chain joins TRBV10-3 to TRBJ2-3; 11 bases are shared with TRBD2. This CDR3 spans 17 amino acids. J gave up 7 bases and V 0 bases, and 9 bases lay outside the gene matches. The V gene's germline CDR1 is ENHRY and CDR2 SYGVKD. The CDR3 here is CAISESTSGTPQHTQYF. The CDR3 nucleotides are TGTGCCATCAGTGAGTCGACTAGCGGGACCCCACAGCATACGCAGTATTTT.

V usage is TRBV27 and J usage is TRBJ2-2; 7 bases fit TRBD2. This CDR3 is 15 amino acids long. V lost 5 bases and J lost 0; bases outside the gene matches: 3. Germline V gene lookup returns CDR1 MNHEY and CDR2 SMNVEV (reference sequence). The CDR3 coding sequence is TGTGCCAGCAGTGTAGCGGGTGCGAACACCGGGGAGCTGTTTTTT. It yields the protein CASSVAGANTGELFF.

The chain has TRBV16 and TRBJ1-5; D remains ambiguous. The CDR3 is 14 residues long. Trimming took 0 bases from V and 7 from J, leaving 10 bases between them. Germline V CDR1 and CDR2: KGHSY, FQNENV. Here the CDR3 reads CASSQSIGGQPQHF. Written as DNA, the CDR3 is TGTGCCAGCAGCCAATCGATTGGCGGCCAGCCCCAGCATTTT.

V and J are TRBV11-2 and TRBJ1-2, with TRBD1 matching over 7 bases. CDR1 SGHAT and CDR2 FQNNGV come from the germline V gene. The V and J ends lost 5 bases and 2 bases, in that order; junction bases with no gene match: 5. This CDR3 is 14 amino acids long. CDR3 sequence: CASSPVRGNYGYTF. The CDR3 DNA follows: TGTGCCAGCAGCCCCGTCAGGGGGAACTATGGCTACACCTTC.

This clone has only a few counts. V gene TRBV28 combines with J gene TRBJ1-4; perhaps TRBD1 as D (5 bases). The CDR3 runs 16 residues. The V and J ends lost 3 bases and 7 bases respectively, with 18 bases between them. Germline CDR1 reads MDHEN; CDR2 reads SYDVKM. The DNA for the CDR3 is TGTGCCAGCAGTTTTCAAACCGGGACGTTCGCTGAAAAACTGTTTTTT. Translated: CASSFQTGTFAEKLFF.

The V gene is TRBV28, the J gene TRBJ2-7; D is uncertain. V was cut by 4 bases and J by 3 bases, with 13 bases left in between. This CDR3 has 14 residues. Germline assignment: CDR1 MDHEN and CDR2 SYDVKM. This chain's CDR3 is CASSSPSLNYEQYF. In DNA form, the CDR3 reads TGTGCCAGCAGTTCTCCTTCCCTAAACTACGAGCAGTACTTC. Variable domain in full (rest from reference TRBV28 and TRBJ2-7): DVKVTQSSRYLVKRTGEKVFLECVQDMDHENMFWYRQDPGLGLRLIYFSYDVKMKEKGDIPEGYSVSREKKERFSLILESASTNQTSMYLCASSSPSLNYEQYFGPGTRLTVT.

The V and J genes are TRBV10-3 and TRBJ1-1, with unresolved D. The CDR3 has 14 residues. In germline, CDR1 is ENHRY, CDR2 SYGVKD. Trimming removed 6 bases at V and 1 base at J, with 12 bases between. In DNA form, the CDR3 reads TGTGCCATCAGAGTTACACCGCCGAACACTGAAGCTTTCTTT. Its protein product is CAIRVTPPNTEAFF.

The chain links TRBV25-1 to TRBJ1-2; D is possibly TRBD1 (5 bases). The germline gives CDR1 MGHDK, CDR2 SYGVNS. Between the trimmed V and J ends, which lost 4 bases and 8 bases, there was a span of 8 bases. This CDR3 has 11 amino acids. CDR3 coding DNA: TGTGCCAGCAGTGCCAACAGGGGCTACACCTTC. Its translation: CASSANRGYTF.

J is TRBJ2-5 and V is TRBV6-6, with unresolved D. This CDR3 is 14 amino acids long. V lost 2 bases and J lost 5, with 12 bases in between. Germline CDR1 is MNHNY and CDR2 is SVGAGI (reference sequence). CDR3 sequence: CASSYIGQSETQYF. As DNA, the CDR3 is TGTGCCAGCAGTTACATTGGGCAATCGGAGACCCAGTACTTC.

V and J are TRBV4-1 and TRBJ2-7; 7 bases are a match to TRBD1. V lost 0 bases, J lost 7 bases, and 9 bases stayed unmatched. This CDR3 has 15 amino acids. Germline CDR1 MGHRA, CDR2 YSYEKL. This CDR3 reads CASSQDQWDRSEQYF. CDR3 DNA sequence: TGCGCCAGCAGCCAAGATCAATGGGACAGAAGTGAGCAGTACTTC.

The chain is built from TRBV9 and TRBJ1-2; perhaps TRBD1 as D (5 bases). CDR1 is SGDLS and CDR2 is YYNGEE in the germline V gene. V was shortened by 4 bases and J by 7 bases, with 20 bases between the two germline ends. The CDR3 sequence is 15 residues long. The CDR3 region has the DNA TGTGCCAGCAGCCCCCCGGCGGGACCGAGCGGTGGCTACACCTTC. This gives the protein CASSPPAGPSGGYTF.